This TCR beta chain was recovered during a study of T-cell memory formation after mild COVID-19. MiXCR, applied by TCRdb to the 5' RACE reads, yields one record per CDR3 protein. The sample has nearly 110,000 distinct CDR3 sequences, about an eighth seen once; the top ten hold 30% to 45%. The CDR3 is made up of 14 amino acids. Trimming stripped 5 bases from V and 0 bases from J, with 5 bases between. From germline, CDR1 is MNHEY and CDR2 SMNVEV (reference sequence). Notes on the study in general: Chiefly within CM and EM were the contracting CD4+ clones; CD8+ ones were within EMRA.

Turning to this clonotype: As yet, its antigen is unknown.

Material for sequencing was PBMCs or a T cell subset sorted from them (not recorded which). This clonotype was obtained from a man aged 18 to 30 who had mild COVID-19 (a few samples of this study predate the infection). Cell type and time point are not known. The chain carries TRBV27 and TRBJ1-6; D is unclear. The CDR3 loop is CASSRYSYNSPLHF. DNA for the CDR3: TGTGCCAGCAGTCGCTACTCCTATAATTCACCCCTCCACTTT.